These T cell receptor beta chains were read from a single sample in a study of cytomegalovirus exposure and HLA in healthy donors. Method: immunoSEQ multiplex PCR; TCRdb's copy keeps in-frame clones and lacks some. The sample lists 90,000 to 110,000 clones, more than 85% seen once, with 4% in the top ten. Sequencing was carried out using PBMCs. These receptors all stem from a woman aged 18 to 35 in good health and CMV-seropositive. The CDR3 runs from the conserved cysteine through the conserved F or W. Fields, in order: CDR3 length, J gene, clone size, V gene, D gene, CDR3 protein, CDR3 DNA. D genes are given only for firm matches. Clone size is given for some rows only: seen once, a few or many times, or a class if the clone is expanded.

>16|TRBJ2-1|few|TRBV28|TRBD1
CASRLNRGDTYNEQFF
TGTGCCAGCAGGCTTAACAGGGGAGACACCTACAATGAGCAGTTCTTC
>12|TRBJ2-7|.|TRBV11-3|.
CASSLSGYEQYF
TGTGCCAGCAGCTTATCCGGCTACGAGCAGTACTTC
>17|TRBJ2-3|.|TRBV2|TRBD2
CASRRLAGSSSTDTQYF
TGTGCCAGCAGGAGACTAGCGGGGTCCTCTAGCACAGATACGCAGTATTTT
>16|TRBJ2-7|once|TRBV10-3|TRBD1
CAISNSDGTGHFEQYF
TGTGCCATCAGTAATTCGGATGGGACAGGGCACTTCGAGCAGTACTTC
>12|TRBJ2-7|.|TRBV5-4|.
CASSSGSYEQYF
TGTGCCAGCAGCTCCGGTTCTTACGAGCAGTACTTC
>16|TRBJ1-3|.|TRBV7-3|.
CASSLGMAGTGNTIYF
TGTGCCAGCAGCTTAGGAATGGCAGGGACTGGAAACACCATATATTTT
>14|TRBJ1-5|.|TRBV6-1|.
CASSGGYSNQPQHF
TGTGCCAGCTCCGGGGGTTATAGCAATCAGCCCCAGCATTTT
>13|TRBJ1-5|few|TRBV4-2|.
CASSQDYNQPQHF
TGTGCCAGCAGCCAAGATTACAATCAGCCCCAGCATTTT
>13|TRBJ1-1|.|TRBV7-7|.
CASSTSTDTEAFF
TGTGCCAGCAGCACCTCGACAGACACTGAAGCTTTCTTT
>15|TRBJ1-1|once|TRBV6-5|.
CASSYSGHLNTEAFF
TGTGCCAGCAGTTACTCAGGACATTTGAACACTGAAGCTTTCTTT
>14|TRBJ1-5|.|TRBV19|TRBD1
CASVPGQGNQPQHF
TGTGCCAGCGTACCTGGACAGGGCAATCAGCCCCAGCATTTT
>14|TRBJ1-2|.|TRBV19|.
CASSPQGPLYGYTF
TGTGCCAGTAGTCCTCAGGGGCCGCTATATGGCTACACCTTC
>16|TRBJ2-3|.|TRBV29-1|TRBD2
CSVPPGAGGDTDTQYF
TGCAGCGTGCCCCCAGGAGCGGGAGGTGACACAGATACGCAGTATTTT
>16|TRBJ2-1|.|TRBV5-1|TRBD2
CASSSATSGGAEEQFF
TGCGCCAGCAGCTCGGCCACTAGCGGGGGGGCCGAAGAGCAGTTCTTC
>14|TRBJ1-3|.|TRBV21-1|.
CASSNGDRGNTIYF
TGTGCCAGCAGCAACGGGGACAGGGGAAACACCATATATTTT
>14|TRBJ1-1|once|TRBV6-5|TRBD1
CASSYSHTGGEAFF
TGTGCCAGCAGTTACTCTCATACAGGGGGCGAAGCTTTCTTT
>14|TRBJ2-7|.|TRBV27|TRBD2
CASSQRESSYEQYF
TGTGCCAGCAGCCAGCGGGAGTCATCCTACGAGCAGTACTTC
>18|TRBJ2-3|.|TRBV9|TRBD1
CASSVEGSGGFGTDTQYF
TGTGCCAGCAGCGTAGAAGGGTCAGGGGGCTTCGGCACAGATACGCAGTATTTT
>18|TRBJ2-3|once|TRBV27|TRBD1
CASSFLEGQGIGTDTQYF
TGTGCCAGCAGTTTCCTCGAAGGACAGGGCATAGGTACAGATACGCAGTATTTT
>12|TRBJ2-4|.|TRBV15|.
CATSGGALVQYF
TGTGCCACCAGCGGGGGGGCGCTTGTTCAGTACTTC
>15|TRBJ2-5|.|TRBV7-3|TRBD2
CASSRGLGEQETQYF
TGTGCCAGCAGCCGAGGACTAGGTGAACAAGAGACCCAGTACTTC
>15|TRBJ2-6|once|TRBV5-1|.
CASSPTSSGANVLTF
TGCGCCAGCAGCCCGACTAGCTCTGGGGCCAACGTCCTGACTTTC
>13|TRBJ2-1|.|TRBV29-1|.
CSVEDRLRNEQFF
TGCAGCGTTGAAGATAGATTACGGAATGAGCAGTTCTTC
>16|TRBJ2-3|.|TRBV7-2|.
CASSLTRIATTDTQYF
TGTGCCAGCAGCTTAACGAGGATAGCCACCACAGATACGCAGTATTTT
>13|TRBJ2-5|.|TRBV5-4|.
CASSLAPVETQYF
TGTGCCAGCAGCTTGGCACCGGTGGAGACCCAGTACTTC
>14|TRBJ2-7|.|TRBV2|TRBD2
CASLWRGAELEQYF
TGTGCCAGCCTATGGCGGGGGGCGGAATTAGAGCAGTACTTC
>14|TRBJ2-4|once|TRBV10-3|.
CAIRAGEAKNIQYF
TGTGCCATCAGGGCAGGGGAGGCCAAAAACATTCAGTACTTC
>16|TRBJ1-5|few|TRBV19|TRBD1
CASSVGTGGWGQPQHF
TGTGCCAGTAGTGTCGGGACAGGGGGCTGGGGTCAGCCCCAGCATTTT